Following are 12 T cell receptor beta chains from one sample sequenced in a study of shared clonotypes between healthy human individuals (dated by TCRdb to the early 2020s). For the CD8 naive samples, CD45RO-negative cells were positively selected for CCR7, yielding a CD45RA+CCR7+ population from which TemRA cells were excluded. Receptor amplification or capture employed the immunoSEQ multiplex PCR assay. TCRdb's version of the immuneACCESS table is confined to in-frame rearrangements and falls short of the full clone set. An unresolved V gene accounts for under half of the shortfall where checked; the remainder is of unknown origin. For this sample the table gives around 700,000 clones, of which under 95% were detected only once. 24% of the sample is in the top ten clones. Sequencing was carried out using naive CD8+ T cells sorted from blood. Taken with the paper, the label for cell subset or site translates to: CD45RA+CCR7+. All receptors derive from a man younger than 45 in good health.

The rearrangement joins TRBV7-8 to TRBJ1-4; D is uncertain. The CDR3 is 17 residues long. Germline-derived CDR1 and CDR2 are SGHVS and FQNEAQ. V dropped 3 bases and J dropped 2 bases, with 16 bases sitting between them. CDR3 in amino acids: CASSFSPGVTTNEKLFF. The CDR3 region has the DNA TGTGCCAGCAGCTTTTCACCCGGGGTGACGACTAATGAAAAACTGTTTTTT. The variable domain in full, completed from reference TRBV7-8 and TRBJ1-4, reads GAGVSQSPRYKVAKRGQDVALRCDPISGHVSLFWYQQALGQGPEFLTYFQNEAQLDKSGLPSDRFFAERPEGSVSTLKIQRTQQEDSAVYLCASSFSPGVTTNEKLFFGSGTQLSVL.

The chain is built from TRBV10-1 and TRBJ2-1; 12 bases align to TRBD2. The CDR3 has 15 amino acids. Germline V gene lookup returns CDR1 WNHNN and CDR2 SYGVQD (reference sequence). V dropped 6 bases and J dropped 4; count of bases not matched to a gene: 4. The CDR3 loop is CASSAGLAGYNEQFF. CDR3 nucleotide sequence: TGCGCCAGCAGCGCGGGACTAGCGGGTTACAATGAGCAGTTCTTC.

Here the CDR3 reads CASSLLAGDYEQYF. The CDR3 coding sequence is TGTGCCAGCAGCTTACTAGCTGGGGACTACGAGCAGTACTTC. The rearrangement links TRBV7-9 to TRBJ2-7; a weak D match, TRBD2 (5 bases). Trimming left V 2 bases short and J 3 bases short, with 11 bases between. The germline CDR1 and CDR2 sequences are SEHNR and FQNEAQ (reference sequence). There are 14 residues in the CDR3. The whole variable domain, remainder taken from reference TRBV7-9 and TRBJ2-7, is DTGVSQNPRHKITKRGQNVTFRCDPISEHNRLYWYRQTLGQGPEFLTYFQNEAQLEKSRLLSDRFSAERPKGSFSTLEIQRTEQGDSAMYLCASSLLAGDYEQYFGPGTRLTVT.

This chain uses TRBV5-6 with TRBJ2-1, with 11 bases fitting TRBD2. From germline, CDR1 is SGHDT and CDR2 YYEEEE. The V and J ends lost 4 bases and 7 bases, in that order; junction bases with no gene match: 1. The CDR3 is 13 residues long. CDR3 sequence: CASSLAGGNEQFF. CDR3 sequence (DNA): TGTGCCAGCAGCCTAGCGGGAGGTAATGAGCAGTTCTTC.

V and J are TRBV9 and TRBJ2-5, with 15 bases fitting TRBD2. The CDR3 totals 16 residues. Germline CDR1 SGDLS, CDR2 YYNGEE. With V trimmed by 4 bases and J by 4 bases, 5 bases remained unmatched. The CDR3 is CASSTGLAGGGETQYF. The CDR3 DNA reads TGTGCCAGCAGCACGGGACTAGCGGGAGGTGGAGAGACCCAGTACTTC.

The CDR3 DNA reads as TGTGCCAGCAGTTTATCGGGGGGAAACACCGGGGAGCTGTTTTTT. It codes for CASSLSGGNTGELFF. The rearrangement joins TRBV27 to TRBJ2-2; D possibly corresponds to TRBD2 (6 bases). Germline V gives CDR1 MNHEY, CDR2 SMNVEV (reference sequence). V lost 0 bases and J 2 bases, leaving 7 bases between the germline ends. This CDR3 has 15 residues.

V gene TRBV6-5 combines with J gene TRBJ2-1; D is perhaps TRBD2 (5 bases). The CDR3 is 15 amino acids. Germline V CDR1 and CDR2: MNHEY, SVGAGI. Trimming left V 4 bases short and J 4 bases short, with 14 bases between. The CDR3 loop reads CASSSGVESYNEQFF. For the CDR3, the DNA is TGTGCCAGCAGTTCCGGGGTAGAATCTTACAATGAGCAGTTCTTC.

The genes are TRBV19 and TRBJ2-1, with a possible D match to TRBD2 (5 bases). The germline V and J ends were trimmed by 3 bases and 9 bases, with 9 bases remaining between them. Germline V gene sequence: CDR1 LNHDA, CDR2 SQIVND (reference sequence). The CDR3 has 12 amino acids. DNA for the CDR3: TGTGCCAGTAGTATGTCCGGGGTTGAGCAGTTCTTC. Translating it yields CASSMSGVEQFF.

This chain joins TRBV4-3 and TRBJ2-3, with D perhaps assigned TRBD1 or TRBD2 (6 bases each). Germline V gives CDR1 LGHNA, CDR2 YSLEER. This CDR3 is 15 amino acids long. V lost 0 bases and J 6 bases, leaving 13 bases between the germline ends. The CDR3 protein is CASSQDKRGLDTQYF. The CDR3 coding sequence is TGCGCCAGCAGCCAAGATAAACGGGGGCTGGATACGCAGTATTTT.

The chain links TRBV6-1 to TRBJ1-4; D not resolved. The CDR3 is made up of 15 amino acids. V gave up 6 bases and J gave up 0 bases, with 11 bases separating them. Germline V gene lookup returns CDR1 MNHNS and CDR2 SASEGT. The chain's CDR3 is CASRGKGATNEKLFF. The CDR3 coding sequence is TGTGCCAGCAGGGGGAAGGGAGCAACTAATGAAAAACTGTTTTTT.

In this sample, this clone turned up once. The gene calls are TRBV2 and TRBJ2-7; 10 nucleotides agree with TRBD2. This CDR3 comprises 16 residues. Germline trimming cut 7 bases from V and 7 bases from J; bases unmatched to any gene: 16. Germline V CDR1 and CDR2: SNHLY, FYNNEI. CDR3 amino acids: CASKPGLAPEVEEQYF. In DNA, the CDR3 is TGTGCCAGCAAACCGGGACTAGCGCCTGAGGTAGAAGAGCAGTACTTC.

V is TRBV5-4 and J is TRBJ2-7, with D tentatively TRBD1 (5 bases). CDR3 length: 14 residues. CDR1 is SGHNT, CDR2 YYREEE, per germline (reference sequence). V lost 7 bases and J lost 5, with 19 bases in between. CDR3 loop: CASGFQGGRDEQYF. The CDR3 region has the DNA TGTGCCAGCGGATTCCAGGGTGGTAGGGACGAGCAGTACTTC.